There are a few counts of the clone carrying this T cell receptor beta chain. What it recognizes is unknown. Amplification by 5'RACE using constant-segment primers produced TCR alpha and TCR beta cDNA libraries that carried sample barcodes and UMIs. TCRdb ran MiXCR on the 5' RACE reads and lists one entry per CDR3 protein. Of about 350,000 distinct CDR3 sequences listed, 20% to 25% are singletons. The CDR3 spans 15 residues. V was clipped by 6 bases and J by 5 bases; unmatched bases: 7. The data belong to a study of T-cell memory formation after mild COVID-19. Study information: Largely, the TCR clusters proved donor specific.

Study-wide findings and caveats: Of the contracting clones, CD4+ ones lay mainly in CM and EM, and CD8+ ones in EMRA. Clonal second-wave expansions that peaked on day 37 had unconfirmed SARS-CoV-2 specificity.

Sequencing was performed on PBMCs or a T cell subset sorted from them (not recorded which). The J gene is TRBJ2-4, the V gene TRBV12-3 or TRBV12-4; TRBD1 matches at 10 bases. This receptor was identified in a man aged 18 to 35 who had mild COVID-19 (a few samples of this study predate the infection). Cell type and time point are not known. CDR3 region: CASSPWGTGENIQYF. The CDR3 region has the DNA TGTGCCAGCAGCCCCTGGGGGACAGGGGAAAACATTCAGTACTTC.